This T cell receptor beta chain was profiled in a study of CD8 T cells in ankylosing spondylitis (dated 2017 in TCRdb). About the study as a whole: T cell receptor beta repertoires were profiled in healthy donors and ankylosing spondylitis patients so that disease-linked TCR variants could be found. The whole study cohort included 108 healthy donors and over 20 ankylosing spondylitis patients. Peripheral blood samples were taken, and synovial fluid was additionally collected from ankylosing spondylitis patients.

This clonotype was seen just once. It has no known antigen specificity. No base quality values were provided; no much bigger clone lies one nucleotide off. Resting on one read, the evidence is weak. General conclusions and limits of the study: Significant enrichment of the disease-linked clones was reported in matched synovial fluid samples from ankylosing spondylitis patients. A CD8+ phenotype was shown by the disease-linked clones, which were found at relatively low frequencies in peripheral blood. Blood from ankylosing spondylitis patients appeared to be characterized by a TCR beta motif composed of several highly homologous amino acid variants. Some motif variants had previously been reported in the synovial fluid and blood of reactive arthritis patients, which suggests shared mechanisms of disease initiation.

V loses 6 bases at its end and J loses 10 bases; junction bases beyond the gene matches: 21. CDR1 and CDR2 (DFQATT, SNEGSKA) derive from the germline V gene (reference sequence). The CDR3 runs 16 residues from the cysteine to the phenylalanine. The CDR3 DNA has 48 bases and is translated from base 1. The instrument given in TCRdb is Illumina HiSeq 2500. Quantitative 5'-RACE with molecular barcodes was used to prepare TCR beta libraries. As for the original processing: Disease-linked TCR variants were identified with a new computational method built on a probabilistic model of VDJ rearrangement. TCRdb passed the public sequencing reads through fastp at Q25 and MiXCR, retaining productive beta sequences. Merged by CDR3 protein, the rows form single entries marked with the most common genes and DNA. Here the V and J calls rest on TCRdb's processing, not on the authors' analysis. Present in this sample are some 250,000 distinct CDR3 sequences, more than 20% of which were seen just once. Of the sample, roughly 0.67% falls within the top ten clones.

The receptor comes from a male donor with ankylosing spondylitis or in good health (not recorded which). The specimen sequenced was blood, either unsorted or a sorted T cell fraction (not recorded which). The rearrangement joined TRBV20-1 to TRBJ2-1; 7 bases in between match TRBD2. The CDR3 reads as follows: CSAELPGTTVGSEQFF. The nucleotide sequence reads TGCAGTGCGGAACTACCCGGGACTACTGTCGGATCGGAGCAGTTCTTC.